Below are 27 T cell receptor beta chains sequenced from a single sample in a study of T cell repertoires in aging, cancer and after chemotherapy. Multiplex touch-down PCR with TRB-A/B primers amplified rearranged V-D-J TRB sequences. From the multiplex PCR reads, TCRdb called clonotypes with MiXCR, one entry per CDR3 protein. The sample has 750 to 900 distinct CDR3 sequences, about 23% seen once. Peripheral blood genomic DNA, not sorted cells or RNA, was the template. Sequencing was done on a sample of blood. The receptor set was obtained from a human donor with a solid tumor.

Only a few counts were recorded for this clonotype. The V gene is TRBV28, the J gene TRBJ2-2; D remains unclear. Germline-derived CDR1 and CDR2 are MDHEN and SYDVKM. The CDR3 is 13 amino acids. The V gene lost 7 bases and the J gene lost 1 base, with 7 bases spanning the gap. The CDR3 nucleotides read TGTGCCAGCAAAAACGAGAACACCGGGGAGCTGTTTTTT. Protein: CASKNENTGELFF.

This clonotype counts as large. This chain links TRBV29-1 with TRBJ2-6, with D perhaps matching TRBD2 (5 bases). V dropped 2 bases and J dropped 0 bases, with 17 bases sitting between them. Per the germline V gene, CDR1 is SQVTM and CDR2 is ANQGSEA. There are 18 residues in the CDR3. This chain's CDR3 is CSVEIRFRGTSGANVLTF. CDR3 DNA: TGCAGCGTTGAAATTCGATTTCGGGGAACCTCTGGGGCCAACGTCCTGACTTTC.

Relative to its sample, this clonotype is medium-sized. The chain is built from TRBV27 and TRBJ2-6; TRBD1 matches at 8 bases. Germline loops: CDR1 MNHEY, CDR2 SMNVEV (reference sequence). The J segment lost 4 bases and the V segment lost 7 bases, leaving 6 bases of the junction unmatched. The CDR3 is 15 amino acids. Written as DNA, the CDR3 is TGTGCCAGCATGCAGGGGGCGCACGGGGCCAACGTCCTGACTTTC. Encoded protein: CASMQGAHGANVLTF. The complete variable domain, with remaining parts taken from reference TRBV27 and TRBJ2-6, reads EAQVTQNPRYLITVTGKKLTVTCSQNMNHEYMSWYRQDPGLGLRQIYYSMNVEVTDKGDVPEGYKVSRKEKRNFPLILESPSPNQTSLYFCASMQGAHGANVLTFGAGSRLTVL.

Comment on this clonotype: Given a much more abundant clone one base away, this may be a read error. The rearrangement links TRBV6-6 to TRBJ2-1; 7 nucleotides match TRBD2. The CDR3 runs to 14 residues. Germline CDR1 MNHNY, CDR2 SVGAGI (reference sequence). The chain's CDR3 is CASSNLAAYNKQFF. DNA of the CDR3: TGTGCCAGCAGTAACCTAGCGGCCTACAATAAGCAGTTCTTC.

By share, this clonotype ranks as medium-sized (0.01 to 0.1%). CDR3: CAFVAGGRPYEQYF. CDR3 in DNA: TGTGCCTTTGTTGCGGGCGGGAGACCCTACGAGCAGTACTTC. The chain employs TRBV30 and TRBJ2-7; TRBD2 matches at 7 bases. Trimming removed 7 bases from V and 2 bases from J; junction bases left unmatched: 11. CDR3 length: 14 residues. Germline-derived CDR1 and CDR2 are GTSNPN and SVGIG (reference sequence).

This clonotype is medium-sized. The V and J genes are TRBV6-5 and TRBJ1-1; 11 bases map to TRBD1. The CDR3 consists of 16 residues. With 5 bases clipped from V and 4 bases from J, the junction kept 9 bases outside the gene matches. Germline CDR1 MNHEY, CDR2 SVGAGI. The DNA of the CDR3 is TGTGCCAGCAGTGAGCAAGTAGGGACAGGGGGCACTGAAGCTTTCTTT. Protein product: CASSEQVGTGGTEAFF.

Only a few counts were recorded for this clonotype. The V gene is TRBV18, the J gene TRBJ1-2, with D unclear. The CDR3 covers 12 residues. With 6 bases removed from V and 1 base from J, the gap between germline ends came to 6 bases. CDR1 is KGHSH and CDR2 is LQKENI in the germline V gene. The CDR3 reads CASSDNNYGYTF. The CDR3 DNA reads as TGTGCCAGCTCCGACAATAACTATGGCTACACCTTC.

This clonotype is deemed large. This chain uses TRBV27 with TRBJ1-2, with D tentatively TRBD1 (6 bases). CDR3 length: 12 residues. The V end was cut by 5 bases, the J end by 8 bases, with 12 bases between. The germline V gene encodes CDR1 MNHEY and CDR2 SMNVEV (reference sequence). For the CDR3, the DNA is TGTGCCAGCAGTCGTACAGGGAGCGGCTACACCTTC. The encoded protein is CASSRTGSGYTF.

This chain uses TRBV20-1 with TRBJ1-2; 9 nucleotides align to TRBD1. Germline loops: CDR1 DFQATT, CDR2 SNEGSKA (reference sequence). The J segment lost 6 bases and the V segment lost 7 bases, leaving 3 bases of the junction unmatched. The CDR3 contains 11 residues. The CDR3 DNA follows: TGCAGTGTAAGGACAGGGGATGGCTACACCTTC. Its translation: CSVRTGDGYTF.

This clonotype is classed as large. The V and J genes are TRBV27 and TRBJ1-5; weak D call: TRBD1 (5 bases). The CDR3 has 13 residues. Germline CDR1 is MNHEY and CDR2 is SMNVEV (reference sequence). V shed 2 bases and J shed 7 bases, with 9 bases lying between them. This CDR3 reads CASSLVQDQPQHF. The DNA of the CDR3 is TGTGCCAGCAGTTTAGTACAGGACCAGCCCCAGCATTTT.

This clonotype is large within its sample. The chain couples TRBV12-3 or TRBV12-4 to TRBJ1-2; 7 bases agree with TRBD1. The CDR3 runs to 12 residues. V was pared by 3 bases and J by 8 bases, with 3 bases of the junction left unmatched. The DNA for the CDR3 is TGTGCCAGCAGTTTCGACAGGGACGGCTACACCTTC. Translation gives CASSFDRDGYTF.

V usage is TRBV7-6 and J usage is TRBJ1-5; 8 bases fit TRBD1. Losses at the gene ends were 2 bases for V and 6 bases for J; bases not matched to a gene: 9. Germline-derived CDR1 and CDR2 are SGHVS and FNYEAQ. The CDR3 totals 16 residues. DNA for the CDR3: TGTGCCAGCAGCTTATCGGTGGCAGGGGGCCGTCAGCCCCAGCATTTT. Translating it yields CASSLSVAGGRQPQHF.

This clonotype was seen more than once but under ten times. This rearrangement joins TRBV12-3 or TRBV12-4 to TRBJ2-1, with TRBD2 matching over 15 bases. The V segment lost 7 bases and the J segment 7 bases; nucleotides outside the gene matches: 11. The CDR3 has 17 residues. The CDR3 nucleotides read TGTGCCAGCACCGGTGGACTAGCGGGGGGGCTCTATAATGAGCAGTTCTTC. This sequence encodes CASTGGLAGGLYNEQFF.

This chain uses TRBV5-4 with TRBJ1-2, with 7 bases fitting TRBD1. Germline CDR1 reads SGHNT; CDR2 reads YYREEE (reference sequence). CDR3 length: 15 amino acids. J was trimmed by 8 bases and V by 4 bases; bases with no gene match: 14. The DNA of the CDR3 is TGTGCCAGCAGCCCTCTCCGAGGGGGCGTTTTAGGCTACACCTTC. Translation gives CASSPLRGGVLGYTF.

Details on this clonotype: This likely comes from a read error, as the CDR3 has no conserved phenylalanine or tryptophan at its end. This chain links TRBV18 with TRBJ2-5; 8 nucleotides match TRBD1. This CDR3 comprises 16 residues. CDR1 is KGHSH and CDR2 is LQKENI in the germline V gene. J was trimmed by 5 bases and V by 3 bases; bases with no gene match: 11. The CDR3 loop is CASSPQRAGGLETQYL. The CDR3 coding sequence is TGTGCCAGCTCACCCCAGCGCGCAGGGGGCTTGGAGACCCAGTACCTC.

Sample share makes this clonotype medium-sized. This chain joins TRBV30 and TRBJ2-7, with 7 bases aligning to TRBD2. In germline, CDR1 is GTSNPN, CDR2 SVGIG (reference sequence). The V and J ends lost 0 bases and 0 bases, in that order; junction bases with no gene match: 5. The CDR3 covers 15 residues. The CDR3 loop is CAWSVRRGSSYEQYF. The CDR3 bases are TGTGCCTGGAGTGTACGGCGGGGGAGCTCCTACGAGCAGTACTTC.

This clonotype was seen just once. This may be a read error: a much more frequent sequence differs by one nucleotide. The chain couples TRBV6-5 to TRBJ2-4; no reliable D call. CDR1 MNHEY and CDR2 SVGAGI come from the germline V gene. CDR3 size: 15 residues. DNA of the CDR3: TGTGCCAGCAGAACAAACGCCATAGCCAAAAACATTAAGTACTTC. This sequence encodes CASRTNAIAKNIKYF.

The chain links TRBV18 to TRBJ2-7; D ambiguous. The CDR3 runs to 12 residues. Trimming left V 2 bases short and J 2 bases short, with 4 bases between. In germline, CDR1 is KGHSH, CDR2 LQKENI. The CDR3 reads CASSPDPYEQYF. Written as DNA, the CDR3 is TGTGCCAGCTCACCAGACCCCTACGAGCAGTACTTC.

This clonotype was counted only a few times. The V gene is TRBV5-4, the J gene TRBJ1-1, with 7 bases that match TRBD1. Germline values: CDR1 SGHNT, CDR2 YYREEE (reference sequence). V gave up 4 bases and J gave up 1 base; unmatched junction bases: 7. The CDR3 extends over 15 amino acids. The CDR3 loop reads CASSPDRPRNTEAFF. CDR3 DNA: TGTGCCAGCAGCCCGGACAGGCCCCGGAACACTGAAGCTTTCTTT.

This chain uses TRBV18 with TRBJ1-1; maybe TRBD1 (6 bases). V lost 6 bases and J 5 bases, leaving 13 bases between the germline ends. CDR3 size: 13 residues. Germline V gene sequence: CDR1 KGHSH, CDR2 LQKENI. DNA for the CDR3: TGTGCCAGCTCGGAAACAGGGAGGACTGAAGCTTTCTTT. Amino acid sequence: CASSETGRTEAFF.

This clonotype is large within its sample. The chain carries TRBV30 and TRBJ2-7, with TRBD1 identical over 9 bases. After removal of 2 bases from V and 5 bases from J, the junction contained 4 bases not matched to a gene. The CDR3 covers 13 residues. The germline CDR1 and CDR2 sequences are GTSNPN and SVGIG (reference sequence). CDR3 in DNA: TGTGCCTGGAGTCATGGACAGGGGAACGAGCAGTACTTC. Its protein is CAWSHGQGNEQYF.

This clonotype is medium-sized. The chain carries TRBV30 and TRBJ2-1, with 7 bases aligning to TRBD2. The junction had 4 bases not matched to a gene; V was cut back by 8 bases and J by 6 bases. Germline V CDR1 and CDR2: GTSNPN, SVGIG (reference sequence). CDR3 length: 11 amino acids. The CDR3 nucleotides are TGTGCCGGGACTACCTTCAATGAGCAGTTCTTC. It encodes CAGTTFNEQFF.

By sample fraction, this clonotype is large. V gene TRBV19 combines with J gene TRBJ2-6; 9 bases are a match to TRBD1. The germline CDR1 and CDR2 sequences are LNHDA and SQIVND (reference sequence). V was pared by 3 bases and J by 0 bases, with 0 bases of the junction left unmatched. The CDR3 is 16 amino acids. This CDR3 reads CASSMTGGSGANVLTF. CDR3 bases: TGTGCCAGTAGTATGACAGGGGGCTCTGGGGCCAACGTCCTGACTTTC.

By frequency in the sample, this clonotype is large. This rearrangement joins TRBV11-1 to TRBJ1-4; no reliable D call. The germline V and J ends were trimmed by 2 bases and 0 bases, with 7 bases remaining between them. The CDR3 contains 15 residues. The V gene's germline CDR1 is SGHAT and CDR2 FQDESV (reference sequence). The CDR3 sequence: CASSLTTSTNEKLFF. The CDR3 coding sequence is TGTGCCAGCAGCTTAACCACCTCAACTAATGAAAAACTGTTTTTT. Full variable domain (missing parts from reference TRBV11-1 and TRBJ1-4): EAEVAQSPRYKITEKSQAVAFWCDPISGHATLYWYRQILGQGPELLVQFQDESVVDDSQLPKDRFSAERLKGVDSTLKIQPAELGDSAMYLCASSLTTSTNEKLFFGSGTQLSVL.

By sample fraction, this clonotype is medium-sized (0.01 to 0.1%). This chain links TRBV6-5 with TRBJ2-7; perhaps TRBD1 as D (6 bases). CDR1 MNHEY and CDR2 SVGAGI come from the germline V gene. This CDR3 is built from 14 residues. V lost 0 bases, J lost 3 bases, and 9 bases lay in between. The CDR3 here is CASSYSGQNYEQYF. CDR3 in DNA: TGTGCCAGCAGTTACTCGGGACAAAACTACGAGCAGTACTTC.

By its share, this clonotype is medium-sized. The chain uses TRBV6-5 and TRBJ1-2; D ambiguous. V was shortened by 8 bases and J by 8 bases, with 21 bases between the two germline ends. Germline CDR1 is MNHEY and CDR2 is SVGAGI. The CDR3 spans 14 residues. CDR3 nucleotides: TGTGCCAGCCAATACGGCGGAAGGACGGGGGGCTACACCTTC. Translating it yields CASQYGGRTGGYTF.

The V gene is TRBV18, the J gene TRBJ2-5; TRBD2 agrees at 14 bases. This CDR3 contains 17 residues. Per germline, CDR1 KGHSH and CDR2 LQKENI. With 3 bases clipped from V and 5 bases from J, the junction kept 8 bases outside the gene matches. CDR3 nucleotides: TGTGCCAGCTCACCCAGAGGACTAGCGGGAGGATCGGAGACCCAGTACTTC. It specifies CASSPRGLAGGSETQYF. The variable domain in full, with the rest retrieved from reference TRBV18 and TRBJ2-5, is NAGVMQNPRHLVRRRGQEARLRCSPMKGHSHVYWYRQLPEEGLKFMVYLQKENIIDESGMPKERFSAEFPKEGPSILRIQQVVRGDSAAYFCASSPRGLAGGSETQYFGPGTRLLVL.